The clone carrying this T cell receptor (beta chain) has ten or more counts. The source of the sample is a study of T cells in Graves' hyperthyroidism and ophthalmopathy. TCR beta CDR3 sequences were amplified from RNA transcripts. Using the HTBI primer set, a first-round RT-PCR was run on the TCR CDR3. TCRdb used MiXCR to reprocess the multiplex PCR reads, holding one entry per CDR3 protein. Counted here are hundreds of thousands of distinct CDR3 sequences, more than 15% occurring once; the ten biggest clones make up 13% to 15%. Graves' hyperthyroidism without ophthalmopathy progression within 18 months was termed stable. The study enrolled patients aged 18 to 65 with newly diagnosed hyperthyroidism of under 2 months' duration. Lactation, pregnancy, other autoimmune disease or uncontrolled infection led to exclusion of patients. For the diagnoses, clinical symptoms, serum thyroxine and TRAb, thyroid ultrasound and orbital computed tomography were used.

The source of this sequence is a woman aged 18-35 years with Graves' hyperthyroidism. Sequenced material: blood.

CDR3 in amino acids: CSAPGQNKDQPQHF. The DNA of the CDR3 is TGCAGTGCCCCGGGACAGAACAAGGATCAGCCCCAGCATTTT. V and J are TRBV20-1 and TRBJ1-5, with 7 bases fitting TRBD1. CDR1 is DFQATT and CDR2 is SNEGSKA in the germline V gene (reference sequence). V gave up 6 bases and J gave up 5 bases; unmatched junction bases: 10. This CDR3 region has 14 residues.